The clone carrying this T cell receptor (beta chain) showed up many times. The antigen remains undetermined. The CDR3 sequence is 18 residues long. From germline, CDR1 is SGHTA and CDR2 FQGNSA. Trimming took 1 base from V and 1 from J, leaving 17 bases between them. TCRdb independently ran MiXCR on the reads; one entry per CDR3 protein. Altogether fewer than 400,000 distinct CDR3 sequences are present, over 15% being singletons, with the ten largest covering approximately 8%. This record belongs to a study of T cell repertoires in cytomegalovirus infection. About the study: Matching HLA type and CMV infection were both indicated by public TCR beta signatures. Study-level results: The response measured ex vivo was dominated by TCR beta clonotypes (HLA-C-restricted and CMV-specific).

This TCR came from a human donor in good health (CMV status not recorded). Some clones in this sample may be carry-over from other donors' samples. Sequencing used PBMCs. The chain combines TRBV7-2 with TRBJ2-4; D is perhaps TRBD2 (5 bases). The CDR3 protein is CASSLGGWLADAKNIQYF. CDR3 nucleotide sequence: TGTGCCAGCAGCTTAGGCGGATGGCTAGCTGACGCCAAAAACATTCAGTACTTC.